Presented here are 14 T cell receptor beta chains from one specimen sequenced in a study of shared clonotypes between healthy human individuals. Produced via immunoSEQ multiplex PCR; TCRdb's table is partial and in-frame only. The repertoire includes about 1.1 million clones, 75% to 85% of them detected once, and more than 0.45% sits in the top ten. Material: memory CD4+ T cells from PBMCs. The subset: CD45RA-negative fraction. The source of these receptors is a man in his late teens or twenties in good health. Some clones in this sample may be carry-over from other donors' samples.

This clone showed up just once. The chain recombines TRBV28 with TRBJ1-5; no reliable D call. CDR1 is MDHEN, CDR2 SYDVKM, per germline. The V and J ends lost 3 bases and 5 bases respectively, with 5 bases between them. The CDR3 covers 12 residues. The CDR3 loop is CASSFLDQPQHF. The CDR3 DNA follows: TGTGCCAGCAGTTTCCTCGATCAGCCCCAGCATTTT.

V gene TRBV5-1 combines with J gene TRBJ2-1; the match to TRBD2 covers 12 bases. After removal of 0 bases from V and 9 bases from J, the junction contained 13 bases not matched to a gene. This CDR3 has 18 residues. CDR1 is SGHRS and CDR2 is YFSETQ in the germline V gene. In DNA, the CDR3 is TGCGCCAGCAGCTTGGCTCTAGCGGGAGGGCCACGGGTAGGTGAGCAGTTCTTC. Encoded protein: CASSLALAGGPRVGEQFF.

This clone was observed a single time. The gene calls are TRBV2 and TRBJ2-7; 15 bases are a match to TRBD2. This CDR3 spans 15 amino acids. Trimming removed 5 bases from V and 4 bases from J; junction bases left unmatched: 3. Germline values: CDR1 SNHLY, CDR2 FYNNEI. CDR3 DNA sequence: TGTGCCAGCAGTCTGGGACTAGCGGGAGGTTACGAGCAGTACTTC. As protein: CASSLGLAGGYEQYF.

V usage is TRBV19 and J usage is TRBJ2-7; 13 bases match TRBD2. CDR3 size: 15 residues. V was pared by 5 bases and J by 2 bases, with 3 bases of the junction left unmatched. The V gene's germline CDR1 is LNHDA and CDR2 SQIVND (reference sequence). The DNA of the CDR3 is TGTGCCAGTAGTGTGACTAGCGGGAGGCCCTACGAGCAGTACTTC. It translates to CASSVTSGRPYEQYF.

V is TRBV28 and J is TRBJ2-1; 9 positions agree with TRBD2. Per germline, CDR1 MDHEN and CDR2 SYDVKM. After removal of 4 bases from V and 4 bases from J, the junction contained 8 bases not matched to a gene. The CDR3 covers 16 residues. The CDR3 DNA follows: TGTGCCAGCAGTTCCCACACTAGCGGGCGTTACAATGAGCAGTTCTTC. Residues: CASSSHTSGRYNEQFF.

This clone was seen once. The rearrangement links TRBV30 to TRBJ2-1; D is uncertain. The ends were cut back, 2 bases at V and 4 bases at J, with 6 bases in the middle. From germline, CDR1 is GTSNPN and CDR2 SVGIG (reference sequence). This CDR3 spans 12 amino acids. CDR3 sequence: CAWSRKYNEQFF. In DNA, the CDR3 is TGTGCCTGGAGTCGGAAATACAATGAGCAGTTCTTC.

The J gene is TRBJ2-5, the V gene TRBV11-2; 14 positions agree with TRBD2. The ends lost 5 bases at V and 5 bases at J; junction bases unmatched: 4. The CDR3 runs to 15 residues. Germline V gene lookup returns CDR1 SGHAT and CDR2 FQNNGV. The DNA for the CDR3 is TGTGCCAGCAGCCGACTAGCGGGAGGGCTGGAGACCCAGTACTTC. It encodes CASSRLAGGLETQYF.

The chain recombines TRBV9 with TRBJ2-1; TRBD1 or TRBD2 may be the D gene (6 bases each). V lost 3 bases, J lost 8 bases, and 15 bases lay in between. In germline, CDR1 is SGDLS, CDR2 YYNGEE. The CDR3 sequence is 14 residues long. The CDR3 protein is CASSALMGGDEQFF. As DNA, the CDR3 is TGTGCCAGCAGCGCCCTGATGGGGGGCGATGAGCAGTTCTTC.

This chain links TRBV5-1 with TRBJ2-2; D perhaps matches TRBD2 (6 bases). The CDR3 is made up of 15 amino acids. Trimming stripped 2 bases from V and 5 bases from J, with 13 bases between. In germline, CDR1 is SGHRS, CDR2 YFSETQ. CDR3 amino acids: CASSLMGLGTGELFF. In nucleotides, the CDR3 is TGCGCCAGCAGCTTAATGGGACTCGGTACCGGGGAGCTGTTTTTT.

The chain combines TRBV7-2 with TRBJ2-7; D is unresolved. Germline CDR1 SGHTA, CDR2 FQGNSA. The V and J ends lost 4 bases and 2 bases respectively, with 3 bases between them. The CDR3 spans 11 residues. Written as DNA, the CDR3 is TGTGCCAGCAGCTGGGCCTACGAGCAGTACTTC. Its protein product is CASSWAYEQYF.

CDR3 loop: CASSLGQGGLYNYGYTF. The DNA for the CDR3 is TGTGCCAGCAGTTTGGGACAGGGAGGGCTGTATAACTATGGCTACACCTTC. The rearrangement links TRBV28 to TRBJ1-2; 9 bases fit TRBD1. CDR1 and CDR2 from the germline V gene are MDHEN and SYDVKM. The CDR3 length is 17 residues. The trim removed 3 bases at V and 1 base at J, leaving 9 bases unmatched.

The chain couples TRBV6-5 to TRBJ1-6, with 10 positions matching TRBD1. This CDR3 is 13 amino acids long. Germline-derived CDR1 and CDR2 are MNHEY and SVGAGI. The junction had 3 bases not matched to a gene; V was cut back by 4 bases and J by 12 bases. CDR3 in DNA: TGTGCCAGCAGTTGGGACAGGGGTCGACCCCTCCACTTT. This codes for CASSWDRGRPLHF.

This clone came up once. V and J are TRBV7-3 and TRBJ2-1; the match to TRBD2 covers 7 bases. CDR1 SGHTA and CDR2 FQGTGA come from the germline V gene. The CDR3 is 16 amino acids. After removal of 0 bases from V and 2 bases from J, the junction contained 4 bases not matched to a gene. The CDR3 protein is CASSLTGSGAYNEQFF. CDR3 coding DNA: TGTGCCAGCAGCTTAACTGGGAGCGGGGCCTACAATGAGCAGTTCTTC. Using reference TRBV7-3 and TRBJ2-1 for the parts outside the CDR3, the full variable domain is GAGVSQTPSNKVTEKGKYVELRCDPISGHTALYWYRQSLGQGPEFLIYFQGTGAADDSGLPNDRFFAVRPEGSVSTLKIQRTERGDSAVYLCASSLTGSGAYNEQFFGPGTRLTVL.

Regarding this clone: An end of the junction does not agree with germline; a read error may underlie this. V usage is TRBV7-2 and J usage is TRBJ1-3; possibly TRBD1 for D (6 bases). CDR3 size: 15 residues. Per germline, CDR1 SGHTA and CDR2 FQGNSA. The CDR3 nucleotides read TGTGCCAGCAGCTTCAGGTCGGGGGCTGGGAACACCATATATTTT. Its translation is CASSFRSGAGNTIYF.